Below are 15 T cell receptor beta chains sequenced from a single sample in a study of cytomegalovirus exposure and HLA in healthy donors. Produced via immunoSEQ multiplex PCR; TCRdb's table is partial and in-frame only. The sample holds 120,000 to 150,000 clones, approximately 91% seen once. Sequenced input: PBMCs. The receptors shown here come from a young woman in good health and CMV-seropositive.

The chain joins TRBV6-1 to TRBJ2-3; 7 bases match TRBD2. J lost 4 bases, V lost 2 bases, and 6 bases had no gene match. CDR1 is MNHNS, CDR2 SASEGT, per germline. This CDR3 comprises 15 residues. The CDR3 spells CASSETGGGADTQYF. CDR3 bases: TGTGCCAGCAGTGAAACCGGGGGAGGGGCAGATACGCAGTATTTT.

This chain links TRBV28 with TRBJ2-5; unclear D gene. V lost 3 bases, J lost 3 bases, and 8 bases lay in between. The CDR3 extends over 13 amino acids. From germline, CDR1 is MDHEN and CDR2 SYDVKM. The CDR3 sequence: CASSFSSEETQYF. In nucleotides, the CDR3 is TGTGCCAGCAGTTTTTCGAGCGAAGAGACCCAGTACTTC. Complete variable domain (other parts from reference TRBV28 and TRBJ2-5): DVKVTQSSRYLVKRTGEKVFLECVQDMDHENMFWYRQDPGLGLRLIYFSYDVKMKEKGDIPEGYSVSREKKERFSLILESASTNQTSMYLCASSFSSEETQYFGPGTRLLVL.

The gene calls are TRBV14 and TRBJ1-2; D is unclear. Trimming cost V 4 bases and J 8 bases, with 14 bases left between them. The CDR3 spans 13 residues. The V gene's germline CDR1 is SGHDN and CDR2 FVKESK. The DNA for the CDR3 is TGTGCCAGCAGCCTCGGGTTGGAGGAGGGCTACACCTTC. It translates to CASSLGLEEGYTF.

The J gene is TRBJ2-7, the V gene TRBV5-1; D perhaps matches TRBD1 (6 bases). V was clipped by 2 bases and J by 3 bases, with 12 bases between them. CDR3 size: 14 residues. CDR1 and CDR2 (germline): SGHRS, YFSETQ. CDR3 protein: CASSLTGTHYEQYF. In DNA, the CDR3 is TGCGCCAGCAGCTTAACCGGGACACACTACGAGCAGTACTTC.

V usage is TRBV27 and J usage is TRBJ2-3; a possible D gene is TRBD2 (5 bases). This CDR3 is 14 amino acids long. Germline V lookup: CDR1 MNHEY, CDR2 SMNVEV (reference sequence). V gave up 2 bases and J gave up 0 bases, with 6 bases separating them. In DNA, the CDR3 is TGTGCCAGCAGTTTAGGACTGAGCACAGATACGCAGTATTTT. It specifies CASSLGLSTDTQYF.

This clone was observed a handful of times. V is TRBV5-4 and J is TRBJ2-7, with TRBD2 matching 8 bases. J lost 1 base, V lost 0 bases, and 3 bases had no gene match. CDR1 and CDR2 from the germline V gene are SGHNT and YYREEE (reference sequence). The CDR3 consists of 15 residues. The DNA of the CDR3 is TGTGCCAGCAGCTTGGAGAGCGGGAGATCCTACGAGCAGTACTTC. Translating it yields CASSLESGRSYEQYF.

This clone was recorded once. This chain joins TRBV2 and TRBJ2-5, with D perhaps TRBD2 (7 bases). In germline, CDR1 is SNHLY, CDR2 FYNNEI. The CDR3 runs to 14 residues. V was cut by 2 bases and J by 9 bases, with 16 bases left in between. CDR3 sequence reads: CASSEMTGRGAQYF. The CDR3 nucleotides read TGTGCCAGCAGTGAAATGACAGGACGGGGGGCCCAGTACTTC. Using reference TRBV2 and TRBJ2-5 for the parts outside the CDR3, the full variable domain is EPEVTQTPSHQVTQMGQEVILRCVPISNHLYFYWYRQILGQKVEFLVSFYNNEISEKSEIFDDQFSVERPDGSNFTLKIRSTKLEDSAMYFCASSEMTGRGAQYFGPGTRLLVL.

The chain uses TRBV19 and TRBJ2-3, with D maybe TRBD1 (5 bases). Germline values: CDR1 LNHDA, CDR2 SQIVND (reference sequence). The CDR3 spans 14 residues. The V end lost 2 bases, the J end lost 2 bases, and 8 bases lay between the germline ends. The CDR3 region is CASSIWGDTDTQYF. DNA for the CDR3: TGTGCCAGTAGTATATGGGGCGACACAGATACGCAGTATTTT.

This chain joins TRBV5-4 and TRBJ2-5, with D tentatively TRBD2 (6 bases). Germline loops: CDR1 SGHNT, CDR2 YYREEE (reference sequence). CDR3 length: 16 amino acids. V lost 2 bases and J 2 bases, leaving 16 bases between the germline ends. Written as DNA, the CDR3 is TGTGCCAGCAGCTTCTCTGCGGGAATGCCGCAAGAGACCCAGTACTTC. It translates to CASSFSAGMPQETQYF.

V and J are TRBV4-2 and TRBJ2-7; 8 bases fit TRBD2. CDR1 and CDR2 from the germline V gene are LGHNA and YNFKEQ. CDR3 length: 15 amino acids. The V segment lost 0 bases and the J segment 3 bases; nucleotides outside the gene matches: 4. The CDR3 nucleotides are TGTGCCAGCAGCCAAGACCCAGCGGGAGTCTACGAGCAGTACTTC. This codes for CASSQDPAGVYEQYF.

The rearrangement links TRBV29-1 to TRBJ1-3, with a possible D match to TRBD1 (5 bases). The CDR3 spans 14 residues. Germline V gene data show CDR1 as SQVTM and CDR2 as ANQGSEA. V was trimmed by 6 bases and J by 2 bases, leaving 14 bases between them. The CDR3 nucleotides are TGCAGCGTGTTGACGACGGGGGCTGGAAACACCATATATTTT. Amino acids: CSVLTTGAGNTIYF.

This chain links TRBV19 with TRBJ1-5; no reliable D call. V was shortened by 2 bases and J by 0 bases, with 5 bases between the two germline ends. Per germline, CDR1 LNHDA and CDR2 SQIVND (reference sequence). This CDR3 has 14 amino acids. DNA of the CDR3: TGTGCCAGTAGTATATCTAATAGCAATCAGCCCCAGCATTTT. This gives the protein CASSISNSNQPQHF.

The chain uses TRBV7-2 and TRBJ2-7; 9 bases fit TRBD2. V lost 4 bases, J lost 1 base, and 5 bases stayed unmatched. The germline V gene encodes CDR1 SGHTA and CDR2 FQGNSA. The CDR3 covers 15 residues. The CDR3 DNA follows: TGTGCCAGCAGCTCCTATCTAGCGGGGTCCTACGAGCAGTACTTC. Amino acid sequence: CASSSYLAGSYEQYF.

The chain carries TRBV30 and TRBJ2-1; D perhaps matches TRBD2 (6 bases). The germline V and J ends were trimmed by 2 bases and 6 bases, with 14 bases remaining between them. Germline CDR1 and CDR2: GTSNPN and SVGIG (reference sequence). This CDR3 is built from 14 residues. In DNA, the CDR3 is TGTGCCTGGAGTTTAGGCGCGGGACTCAATGAGCAGTTCTTC. Translation gives CAWSLGAGLNEQFF.

The genes are TRBV6-5 and TRBJ2-7; the match to TRBD2 covers 7 bases. CDR1 is MNHEY and CDR2 is SVGAGI in the germline V gene. The CDR3 spans 13 residues. V lost 8 bases and J lost 6; bases outside the gene matches: 10. Here the CDR3 reads CASREVNWGEQYF. CDR3 bases: TGTGCCAGCCGGGAGGTCAATTGGGGCGAGCAGTACTTC.